This note documents a single T cell receptor beta chain sequence. No antigen is known for it. The donors formed part of the roughly 120-subject validation cohort, distinct from the approximately 670-subject first cohort. Measured with immunoSEQ multiplex PCR; TCRdb has only the in-frame clones, and not every one. The sample has 35,000 to 50,000 clones; over 85% are singletons. This specimen comes from a study of cytomegalovirus exposure and HLA in healthy donors. Across the study: The roughly 120 validation repertoires, a later analysis reported, used the same platform as the approximately 730 repertoires from the first cohort. Broader study findings: Among TCR beta chains, those listed as cytomegalovirus-associated numbered 164.

Germline values: CDR1 SEHNR, CDR2 FQNEAQ (reference sequence). The V gene end was trimmed by 3 bases and the J gene end by 1 base; junction bases not matched to a gene: 4. This CDR3 is 15 amino acids long. V gene TRBV7-9 combines with J gene TRBJ2-3; 7 nucleotides line up with TRBD1. Input material: PBMCs. The clonotype comes from a woman between 18 and 29 years old in good health and CMV-seronegative. The CDR3 bases are TGTGCCAGCAGCTTCCTCCAGGGGGGCACAGATACGCAGTATTTT. This gives the protein CASSFLQGGTDTQYF.